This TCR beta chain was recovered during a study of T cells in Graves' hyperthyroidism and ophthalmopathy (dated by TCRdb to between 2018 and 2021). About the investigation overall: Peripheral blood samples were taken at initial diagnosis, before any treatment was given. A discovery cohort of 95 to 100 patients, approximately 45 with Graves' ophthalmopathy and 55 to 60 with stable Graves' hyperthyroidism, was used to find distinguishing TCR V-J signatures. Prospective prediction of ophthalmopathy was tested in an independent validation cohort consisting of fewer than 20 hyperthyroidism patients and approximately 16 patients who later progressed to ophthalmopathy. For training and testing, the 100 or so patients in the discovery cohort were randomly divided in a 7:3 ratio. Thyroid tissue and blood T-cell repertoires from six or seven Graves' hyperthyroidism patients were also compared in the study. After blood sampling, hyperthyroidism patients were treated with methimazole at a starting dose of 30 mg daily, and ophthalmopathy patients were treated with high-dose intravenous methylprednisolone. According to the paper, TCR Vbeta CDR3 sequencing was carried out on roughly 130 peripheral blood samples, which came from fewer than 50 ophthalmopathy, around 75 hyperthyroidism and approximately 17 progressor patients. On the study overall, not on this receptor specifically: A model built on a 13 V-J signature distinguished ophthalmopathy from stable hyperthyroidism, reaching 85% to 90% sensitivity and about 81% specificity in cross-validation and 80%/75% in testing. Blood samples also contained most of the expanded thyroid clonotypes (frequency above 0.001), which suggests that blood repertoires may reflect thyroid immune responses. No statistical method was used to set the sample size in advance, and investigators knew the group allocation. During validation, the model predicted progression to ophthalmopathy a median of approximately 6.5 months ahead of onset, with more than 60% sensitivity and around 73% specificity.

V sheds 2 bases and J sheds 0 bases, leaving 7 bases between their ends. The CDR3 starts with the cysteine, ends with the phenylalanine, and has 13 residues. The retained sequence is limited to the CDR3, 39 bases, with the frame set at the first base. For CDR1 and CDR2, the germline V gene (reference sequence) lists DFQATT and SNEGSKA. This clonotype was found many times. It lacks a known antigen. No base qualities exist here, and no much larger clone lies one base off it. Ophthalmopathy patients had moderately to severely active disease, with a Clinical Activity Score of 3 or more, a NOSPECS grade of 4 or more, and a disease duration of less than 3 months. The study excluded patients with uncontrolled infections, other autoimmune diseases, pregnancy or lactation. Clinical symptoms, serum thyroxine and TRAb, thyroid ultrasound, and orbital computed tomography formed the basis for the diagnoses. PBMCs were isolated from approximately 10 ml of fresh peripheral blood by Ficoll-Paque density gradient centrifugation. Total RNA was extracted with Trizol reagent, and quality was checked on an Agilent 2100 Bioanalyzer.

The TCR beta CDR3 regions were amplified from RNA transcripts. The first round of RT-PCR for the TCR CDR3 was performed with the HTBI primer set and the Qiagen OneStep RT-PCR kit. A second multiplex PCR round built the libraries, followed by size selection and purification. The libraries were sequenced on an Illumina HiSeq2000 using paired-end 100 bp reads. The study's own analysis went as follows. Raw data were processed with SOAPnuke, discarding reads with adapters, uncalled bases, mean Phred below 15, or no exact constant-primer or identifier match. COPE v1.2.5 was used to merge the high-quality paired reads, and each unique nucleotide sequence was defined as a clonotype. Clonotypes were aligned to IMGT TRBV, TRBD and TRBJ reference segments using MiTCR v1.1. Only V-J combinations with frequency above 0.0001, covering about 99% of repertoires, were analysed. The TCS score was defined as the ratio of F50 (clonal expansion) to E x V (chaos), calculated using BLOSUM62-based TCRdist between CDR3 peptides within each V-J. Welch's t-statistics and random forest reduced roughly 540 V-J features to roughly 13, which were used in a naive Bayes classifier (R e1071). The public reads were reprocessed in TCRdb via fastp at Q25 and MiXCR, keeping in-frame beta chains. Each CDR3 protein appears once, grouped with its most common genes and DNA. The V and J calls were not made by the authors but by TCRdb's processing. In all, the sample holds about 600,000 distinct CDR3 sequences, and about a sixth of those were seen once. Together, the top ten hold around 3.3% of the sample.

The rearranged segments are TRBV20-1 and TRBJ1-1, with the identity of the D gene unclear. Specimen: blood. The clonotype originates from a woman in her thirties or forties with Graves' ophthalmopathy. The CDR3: CSARSSMNTEAFF. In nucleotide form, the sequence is TGCAGTGCTAGATCCAGTATGAACACTGAAGCTTTCTTT.